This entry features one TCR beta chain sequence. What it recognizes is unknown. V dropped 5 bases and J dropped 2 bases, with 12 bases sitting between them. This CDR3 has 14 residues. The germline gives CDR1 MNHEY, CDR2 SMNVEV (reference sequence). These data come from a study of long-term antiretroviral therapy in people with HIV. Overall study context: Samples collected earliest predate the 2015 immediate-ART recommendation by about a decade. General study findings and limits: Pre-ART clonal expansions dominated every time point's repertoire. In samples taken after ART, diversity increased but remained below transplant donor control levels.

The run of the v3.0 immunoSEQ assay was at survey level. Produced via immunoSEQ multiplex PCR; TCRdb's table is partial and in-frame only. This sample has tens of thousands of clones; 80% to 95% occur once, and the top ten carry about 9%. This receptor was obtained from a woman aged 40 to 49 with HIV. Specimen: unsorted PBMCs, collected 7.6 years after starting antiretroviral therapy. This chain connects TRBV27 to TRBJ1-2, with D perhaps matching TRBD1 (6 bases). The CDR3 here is CASSPADRNYGYTF. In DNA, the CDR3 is TGTGCCAGCAGTCCCGCGGACAGAAACTATGGCTACACCTTC.